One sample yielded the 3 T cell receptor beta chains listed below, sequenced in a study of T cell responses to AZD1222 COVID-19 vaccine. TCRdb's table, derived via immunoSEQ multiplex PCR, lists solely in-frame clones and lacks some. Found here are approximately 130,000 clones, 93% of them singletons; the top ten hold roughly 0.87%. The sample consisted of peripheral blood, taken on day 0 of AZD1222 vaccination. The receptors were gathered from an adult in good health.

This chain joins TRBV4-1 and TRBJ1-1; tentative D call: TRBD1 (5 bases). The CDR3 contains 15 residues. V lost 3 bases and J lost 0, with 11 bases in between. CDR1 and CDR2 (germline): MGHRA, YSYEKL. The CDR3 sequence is CASSHGTAVNTEAFF. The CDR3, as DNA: TGCGCCAGCAGCCACGGGACGGCCGTGAACACTGAAGCTTTCTTT.

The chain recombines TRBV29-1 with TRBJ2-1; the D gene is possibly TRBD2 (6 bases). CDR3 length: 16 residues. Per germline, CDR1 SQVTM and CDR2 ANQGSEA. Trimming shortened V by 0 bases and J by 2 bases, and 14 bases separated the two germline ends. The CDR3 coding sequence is TGCAGCGTTGAAGATAGGAGTAAGCGGGCCTACAATGAGCAGTTCTTC. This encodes CSVEDRSKRAYNEQFF.

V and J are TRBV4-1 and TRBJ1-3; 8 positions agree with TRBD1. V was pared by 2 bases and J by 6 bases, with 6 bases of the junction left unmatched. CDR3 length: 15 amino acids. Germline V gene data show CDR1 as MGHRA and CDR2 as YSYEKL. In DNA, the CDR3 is TGCGCCAGCAGCCAACCCGGGACAGGAGTAAACACCATATATTTT. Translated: CASSQPGTGVNTIYF.